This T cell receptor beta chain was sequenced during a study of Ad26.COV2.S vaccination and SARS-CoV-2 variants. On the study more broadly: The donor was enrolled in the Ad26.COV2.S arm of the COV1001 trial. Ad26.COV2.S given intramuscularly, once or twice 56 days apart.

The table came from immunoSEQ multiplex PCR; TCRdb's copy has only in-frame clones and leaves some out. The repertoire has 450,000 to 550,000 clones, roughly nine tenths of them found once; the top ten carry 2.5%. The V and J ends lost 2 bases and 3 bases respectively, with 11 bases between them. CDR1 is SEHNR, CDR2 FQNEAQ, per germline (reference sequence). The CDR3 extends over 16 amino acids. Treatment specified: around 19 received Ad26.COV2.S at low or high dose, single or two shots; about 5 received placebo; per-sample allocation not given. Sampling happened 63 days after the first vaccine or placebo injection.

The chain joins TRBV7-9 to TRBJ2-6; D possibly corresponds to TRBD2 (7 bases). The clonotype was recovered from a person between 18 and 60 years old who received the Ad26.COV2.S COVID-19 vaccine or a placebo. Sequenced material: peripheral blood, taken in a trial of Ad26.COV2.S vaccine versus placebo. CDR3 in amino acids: CASSLRGGHGANVLTF. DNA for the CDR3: TGTGCCAGCAGCTTAAGGGGGGGCCATGGGGCCAACGTCCTGACTTTC. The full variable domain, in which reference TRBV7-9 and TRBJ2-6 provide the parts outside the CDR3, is DTGVSQNPRHKITKRGQNVTFRCDPISEHNRLYWYRQTLGQGPEFLTYFQNEAQLEKSRLLSDRFSAERPKGSFSTLEIQRTEQGDSAMYLCASSLRGGHGANVLTFGAGSRLTVL.